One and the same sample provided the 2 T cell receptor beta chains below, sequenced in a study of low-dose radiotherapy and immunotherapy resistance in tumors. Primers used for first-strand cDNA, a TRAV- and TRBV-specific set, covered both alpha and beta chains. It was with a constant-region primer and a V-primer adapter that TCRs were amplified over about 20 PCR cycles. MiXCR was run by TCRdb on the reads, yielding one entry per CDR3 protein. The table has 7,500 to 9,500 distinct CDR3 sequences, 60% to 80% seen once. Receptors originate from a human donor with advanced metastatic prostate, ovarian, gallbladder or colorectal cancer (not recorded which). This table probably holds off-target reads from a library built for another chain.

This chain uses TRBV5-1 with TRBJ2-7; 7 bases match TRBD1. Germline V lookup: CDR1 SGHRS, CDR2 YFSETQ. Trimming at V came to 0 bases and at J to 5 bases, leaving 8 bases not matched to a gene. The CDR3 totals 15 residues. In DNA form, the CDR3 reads TGCGCCAGCAGCTTGGAAGTGGAAGGGGGCCACGAGCAGTACTTC. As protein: CASSLEVEGGHEQYF. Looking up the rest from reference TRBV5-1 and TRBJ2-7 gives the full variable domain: KAGVTQTPRYLIKTRGQQVTLSCSPISGHRSVSWYQQTPGQGLQFLFEYFSETQRNKGNFPGRFSGRQFSNSRSEMNVSTLELGDSALYLCASSLEVEGGHEQYFGPGTRLTVT.

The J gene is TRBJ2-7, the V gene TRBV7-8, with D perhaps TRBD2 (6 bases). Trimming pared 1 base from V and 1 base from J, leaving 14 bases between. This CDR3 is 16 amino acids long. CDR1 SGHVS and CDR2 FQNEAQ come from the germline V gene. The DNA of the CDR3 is TGTGCCAGCAGCTTAGAGGGCGGGGCAGTTTCCTACGAGCAGTACTTC. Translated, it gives CASSLEGGAVSYEQYF.